These 18 T cell receptor beta chains share one sample of origin, sequenced in a study. TCRdb re-called the 5' RACE reads with MiXCR, one entry per CDR3 protein. Among over 50,000 distinct CDR3 sequences listed, around 30% were seen once. The source material was tumor-infiltrating naive CD4+ T cells sorted from the breast tumor. As to subset: naive CD4+ T cells, CD4+CD45RA+CD25-. The origin of the receptors is a female donor with breast cancer.

The chain links TRBV11-2 to TRBJ2-1; D not resolved. Trimming took 1 base from V and 7 from J, leaving 8 bases between them. Germline V CDR1 and CDR2: SGHAT, FQNNGV. This CDR3 is 13 amino acids long. This CDR3 is CASSLGPVNEQFF. CDR3 DNA sequence: TGTGCCAGCAGCTTAGGCCCAGTAAATGAGCAGTTCTTC.

This clonotype was seen repeatedly, ten times or more. CDR3 DNA: TGCGCCAGCAGCCCAGCGGGAGGTTTGAATGAGCAGTTCTTC. It encodes CASSPAGGLNEQFF. The chain employs TRBV5-1 and TRBJ2-1, with 9 bases fitting TRBD2. V dropped 4 bases and J dropped 7; count of bases not matched to a gene: 6. The CDR3 totals 14 residues. Germline V gives CDR1 SGHRS, CDR2 YFSETQ. The full variable domain, its missing parts supplied by reference TRBV5-1 and TRBJ2-1, is KAGVTQTPRYLIKTRGQQVTLSCSPISGHRSVSWYQQTPGQGLQFLFEYFSETQRNKGNFPGRFSGRQFSNSRSEMNVSTLELGDSALYLCASSPAGGLNEQFFGPGTRLTVL.

This clonotype was recorded at least ten times. The chain employs TRBV5-1 and TRBJ1-2, with 8 nucleotides matching TRBD1. The CDR3 has 13 amino acids. J was trimmed by 3 bases and V by 3 bases; bases with no gene match: 1. Germline lookup yields CDR1 SGHRS and CDR2 YFSETQ. The CDR3 sequence is CASSSTGDYGYTF. CDR3 nucleotide sequence: TGCGCCAGCAGCTCGACAGGGGACTATGGCTACACCTTC.

This clonotype has a handful of counts. V is TRBV11-2 and J is TRBJ2-1; possibly TRBD1 for D (6 bases). Germline CDR1 is SGHAT and CDR2 is FQNNGV. The CDR3 consists of 17 residues. V was clipped by 5 bases and J by 5 bases, with 22 bases between them. CDR3 loop: CASSPMSRDTFHNEQFF. The CDR3 region has the DNA TGTGCCAGCAGCCCGATGAGCCGGGACACGTTTCACAATGAGCAGTTCTTC.

The chain recombines TRBV18 with TRBJ2-5; no clear D gene. The J call is doubtful: the DNA matches TRBJ1-6 better. The CDR3 consists of 15 residues. The germline gives CDR1 KGHSH, CDR2 LQKENI. DNA for the CDR3: TGTGCCAGCTCACCATATAACGTGGGGAATTCACCCCTCCACTTT. Protein: CASSPYNVGNSPLHF.

Regarding this clonotype: Its ends do not fully match the called genes, so a read error is possible. The rearrangement uses TRBV28 and TRBJ2-2, with D possibly being TRBD1 or TRBD2 (5 bases each). CDR3 length: 18 residues. Germline CDR1 is MDHEN and CDR2 is SYDVKM. The CDR3 bases are TGTGCCAGCAGTTTATTTGAAGGGATCGGCAGGGTGGCCGGGGAGCCGTTTTTT. It is translated as CASSLFEGIGRVAGEPFF.

V usage is TRBV5-1 and J usage is TRBJ2-2, with D possibly TRBD2 on 6 matching bases. The CDR3 is made up of 15 amino acids. Germline V lookup: CDR1 SGHRS, CDR2 YFSETQ. V was pared by 5 bases and J by 4 bases, with 15 bases between. CDR3 DNA: TGCGCCAGCAGACGTAGCGGAGCTTCCACCGGGGAGCTGTTTTTT. Its protein product is CASRRSGASTGELFF.

This clonotype was seen just once. One junction end does not reproduce the germline sequence, and a read error may be involved. The chain carries TRBV6-2 or TRBV6-3 and TRBJ2-7; D might be TRBD2 (6 bases). CDR3 length: 17 amino acids. CDR1 and CDR2 (germline): MNHEY, SVGEGT. CDR3 loop: CAGSYLRGRVGFDEQYF. The CDR3, as DNA: TGTGCCGGCAGTTACCTGCGGGGCCGGGTAGGTTTTGACGAGCAGTACTTC.

This clonotype was detected only a few times. The V call is TRBV3-1, the J call TRBJ2-3; TRBD2 matches at 13 bases. Trimming took 4 bases from V and 1 from J; bases not matched to a gene: 2. CDR1 and CDR2 (germline): LGHDT, YNNKEL (reference sequence). The CDR3 is made up of 16 amino acids. As DNA, the CDR3 is TGTGCCAGCAGCCGCGGGACTAGCGGGGGCACAGATACGCAGTATTTT. It translates to CASSRGTSGGTDTQYF.

V is TRBV6-6 and J is TRBJ1-6; maybe TRBD1 (6 bases). The length of the CDR3 is 13 residues. The V end lost 8 bases, the J end lost 7 bases, and 12 bases lay between the germline ends. Germline V lookup: CDR1 MNHNY, CDR2 SVGAGI (reference sequence). CDR3 sequence (DNA): TGTGCCAGCGGGGGGGCAAGGAATTCACCCCTCCACTTT. Its protein is CASGGARNSPLHF.

This clonotype was observed a handful of times. V usage is TRBV5-1 and J usage is TRBJ1-1; D gene unclear. The V and J ends lost 5 bases and 0 bases respectively, with 8 bases between them. Per the germline V gene, CDR1 is SGHRS and CDR2 is YFSETQ. The CDR3 extends over 13 amino acids. CDR3 loop: CASSPGVNTEAFF. The CDR3, as DNA: TGCGCCAGCAGTCCGGGAGTGAACACTGAAGCTTTCTTT.

This rearrangement joins TRBV13 to TRBJ1-1; D perhaps matches TRBD1 (5 bases). The V and J ends lost 5 bases and 14 bases respectively, with 18 bases between them. The CDR3 sequence is 12 residues long. CDR1 PRHDT and CDR2 FYEKMQ come from the germline V gene (reference sequence). The CDR3 DNA sequence: TGTGCCAGCAGCCAAACAGGTACTGAAACCTTCTTT. This translates into CASSQTGTETFF.

CDR3 residues: CASSLARTALSTDTQYF. The CDR3 region has the DNA TGTGCCAGCAGCTTAGCTCGGACGGCGCTTAGCACAGATACGCAGTATTTT. V usage is TRBV7-8 and J usage is TRBJ2-3; D ambiguous. The V end was cut by 0 bases, the J end by 0 bases, with 13 bases between. CDR1 is SGHVS and CDR2 is FQNEAQ in the germline V gene. The CDR3 is made up of 17 amino acids.

CDR3 in amino acids: CASSLPARAYTF. The CDR3 nucleotides read TGTGCCAGCAGCTTACCGGCTAGGGCCTACACCTTC. The chain combines TRBV7-2 with TRBJ1-2; D gene uncertain. The V and J ends lost 2 bases and 10 bases respectively, with 11 bases between them. The germline CDR1 and CDR2 sequences are SGHTA and FQGNSA. The CDR3 covers 12 residues.

This clonotype was recorded a few times. The chain joins TRBV20-1 to TRBJ2-7; the match to TRBD1 covers 8 bases. Germline values: CDR1 DFQATT, CDR2 SNEGSKA (reference sequence). V trimming: 5 bases; J trimming: 0 bases; junction bases outside the gene matches: 15. The CDR3 length is 17 residues. CDR3: CSAETGAEKLSSYEQYF. The CDR3 DNA sequence: TGCAGTGCTGAGACAGGGGCGGAAAAACTAAGCTCCTACGAGCAGTACTTC.

This rearrangement joins TRBV7-2 to TRBJ2-7; D is possibly TRBD2 (5 bases). The V and J ends lost 5 bases and 1 base respectively, with 18 bases between them. CDR1 is SGHTA and CDR2 is FQGNSA in the germline V gene. This CDR3 comprises 16 residues. The CDR3 region has the DNA TGTGCCAGCAGCCGGCCTTCCGGAAGCGGATCCTACGAGCAGTACTTC. It codes for CASSRPSGSGSYEQYF.

This clonotype was counted between two and nine times. This sequence joins TRBV6-2 or TRBV6-3 and TRBJ1-4; no definite D call. Trimming pared 2 bases from V and 8 bases from J, leaving 15 bases between. The germline V gene encodes CDR1 MNHEY and CDR2 SVGEGT. The CDR3 sequence is 15 residues long. CDR3 coding DNA: TGTGCCAGCAGTTACGGTAGAAGCTTAGGGGAAAAACTGTTTTTT. This encodes CASSYGRSLGEKLFF.

In its sample, this clonotype was seen many times. The rearrangement links TRBV29-1 to TRBJ2-3; TRBD2 matches 10 bases. V lost 5 bases, J lost 0 bases, and 5 bases stayed unmatched. This CDR3 is 15 amino acids long. Looked up from germline, CDR1 is SQVTM and CDR2 is ANQGSEA. Here the CDR3 reads CSVRTSGSSTDTQYF. In DNA form, the CDR3 reads TGCAGCGTTCGGACTAGCGGATCTAGCACAGATACGCAGTATTTT.